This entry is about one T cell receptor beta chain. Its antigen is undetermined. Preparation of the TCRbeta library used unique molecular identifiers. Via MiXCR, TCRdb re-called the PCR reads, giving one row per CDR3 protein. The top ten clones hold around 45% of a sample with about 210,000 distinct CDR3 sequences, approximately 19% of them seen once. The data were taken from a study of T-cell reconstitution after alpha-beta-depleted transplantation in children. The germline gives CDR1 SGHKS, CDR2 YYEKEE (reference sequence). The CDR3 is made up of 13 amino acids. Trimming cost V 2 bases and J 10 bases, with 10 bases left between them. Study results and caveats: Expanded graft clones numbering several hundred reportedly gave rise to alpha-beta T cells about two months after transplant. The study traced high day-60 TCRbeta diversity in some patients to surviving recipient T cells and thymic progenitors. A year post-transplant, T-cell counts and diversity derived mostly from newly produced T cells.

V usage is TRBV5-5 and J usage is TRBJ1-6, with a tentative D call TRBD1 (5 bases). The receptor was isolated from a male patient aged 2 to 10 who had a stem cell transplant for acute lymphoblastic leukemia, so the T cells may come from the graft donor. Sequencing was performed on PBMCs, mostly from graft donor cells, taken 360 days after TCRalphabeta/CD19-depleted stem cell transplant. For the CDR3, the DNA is TGTGCCAGCAGCTTCACAGGTTACTCACCCCTCCACTTT. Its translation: CASSFTGYSPLHF.